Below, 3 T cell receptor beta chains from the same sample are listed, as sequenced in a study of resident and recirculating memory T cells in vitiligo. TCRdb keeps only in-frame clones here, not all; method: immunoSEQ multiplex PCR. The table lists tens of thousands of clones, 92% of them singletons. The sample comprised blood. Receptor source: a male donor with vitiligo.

The CDR3 sequence is CASTHRAGEQYF. The CDR3 nucleotides read TGTGCCAGCACCCACAGGGCGGGCGAGCAGTACTTC. This chain uses TRBV27 with TRBJ2-7, with D perhaps matching TRBD1 (6 bases). V was cut by 7 bases and J by 6 bases, with 13 bases left in between. The CDR3 runs 12 residues. The germline CDR1 and CDR2 sequences are MNHEY and SMNVEV (reference sequence).

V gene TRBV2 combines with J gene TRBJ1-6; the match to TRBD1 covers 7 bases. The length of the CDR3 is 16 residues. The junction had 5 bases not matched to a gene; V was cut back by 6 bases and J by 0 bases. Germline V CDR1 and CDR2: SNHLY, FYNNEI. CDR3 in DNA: TGTGCCAGCAGAGGGGGACAGAGCTCCTATAATTCACCCCTCCACTTT. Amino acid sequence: CASRGGQSSYNSPLHF.

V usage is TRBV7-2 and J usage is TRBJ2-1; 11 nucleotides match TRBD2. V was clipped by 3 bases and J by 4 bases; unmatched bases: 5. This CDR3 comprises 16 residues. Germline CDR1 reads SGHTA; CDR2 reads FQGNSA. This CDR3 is CASSLSSGRGYNEQFF. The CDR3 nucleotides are TGTGCCAGCAGCTTGAGTAGCGGGAGGGGATACAATGAGCAGTTCTTC.